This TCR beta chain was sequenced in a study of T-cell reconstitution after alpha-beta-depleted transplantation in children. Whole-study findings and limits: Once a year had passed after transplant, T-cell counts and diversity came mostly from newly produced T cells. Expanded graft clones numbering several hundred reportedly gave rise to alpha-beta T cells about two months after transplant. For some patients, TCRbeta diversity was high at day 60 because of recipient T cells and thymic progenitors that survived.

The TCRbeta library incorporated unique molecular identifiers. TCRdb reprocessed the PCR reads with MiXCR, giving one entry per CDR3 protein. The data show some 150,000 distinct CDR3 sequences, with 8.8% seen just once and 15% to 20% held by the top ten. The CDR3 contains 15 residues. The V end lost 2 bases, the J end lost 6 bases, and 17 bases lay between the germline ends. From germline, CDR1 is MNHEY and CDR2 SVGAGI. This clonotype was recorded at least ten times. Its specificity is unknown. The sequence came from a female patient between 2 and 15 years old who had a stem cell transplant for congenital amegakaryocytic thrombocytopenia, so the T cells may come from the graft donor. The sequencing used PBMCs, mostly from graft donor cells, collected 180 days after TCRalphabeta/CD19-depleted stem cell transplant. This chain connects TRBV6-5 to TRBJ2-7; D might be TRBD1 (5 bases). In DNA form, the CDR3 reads TGTGCCAGCAGTTACCTTCCCGGGCAGGGTCGCGAGCAGTACTTC. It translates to CASSYLPGQGREQYF.